This T cell receptor beta chain was captured by sequencing in a study of T cells in localized non-small cell lung cancer. Study observations and caveats: Among blood samples, higher T cell density accompanied longer overall survival. Sequencing, confined to only one tumor region, leaves heterogeneity possible. T cell clonality was highest in uninvolved adjacent lung, above tumor. Adjacent lung was found to contain a median approximately 62 of the top 100 tumor clones.

Comments on this clone: Its specificity is not known.

Germline lookup yields CDR1 SQVTM and CDR2 ANQGSEA. The CDR3 covers 18 residues. Germline trimming cut 6 bases from V and 0 bases from J; bases unmatched to any gene: 15. Here immunoSEQ multiplex PCR was the method, and the copy in TCRdb shows in-frame clones only, minus some. Among around 21,000 clones, 85% to 90% were seen once, and the ten largest hold less than 15%. The source is a male donor at least 60 years old with stage I lung adenocarcinoma. Source: peripheral blood, taken before any cancer treatment. This chain links TRBV29-1 with TRBJ1-3, with 9 bases lining up with TRBD1. The DNA for the CDR3 is TGCAGCGTGACACTCAAATGGGGACAGGGCTACTCTGGAAACACCATATATTTT. The encoded protein is CSVTLKWGQGYSGNTIYF.